The table lists the clone carrying this T cell receptor (beta chain) with many counts. Its specificity is unknown. This sample is part of a study of T cells in Graves' hyperthyroidism and ophthalmopathy. Amplified TCR beta CDR3 regions came from RNA transcripts. Researchers ran a first-round RT-PCR on the TCR CDR3 using the HTBI primer set. TCRdb ran MiXCR on the multiplex PCR reads and lists one entry per CDR3 protein. The data contain around 610,000 distinct CDR3 sequences, under 15% of them singletons. Between the trimmed V and J ends, which lost 6 bases and 1 base, there was a span of 16 bases. Germline CDR1 reads DFQATT; CDR2 reads SNEGSKA (reference sequence). This CDR3 spans 14 amino acids. Individuals with ophthalmopathy presented a Clinical Activity Score of at least 3, a NOSPECS grade of at least 4 and a duration under 3 months. Study conclusions and caveats: Expanded thyroid clonotypes (above 0.001) were mostly also found in blood.

This rearrangement joins TRBV20-1 to TRBJ2-7, with D possibly being TRBD1 (6 bases). This TCR was sampled from a woman in her thirties or forties with Graves' ophthalmopathy. Sequenced material: blood. In nucleotides, the CDR3 is TGCAGTGCCAGGGGTAAGCGGCTGTCCTACGAGCAGTACTTC. Its translation: CSARGKRLSYEQYF.